These T cell receptor beta chains were read from a single sample in a study of cytomegalovirus exposure and HLA in healthy donors. Clones were read by immunoSEQ multiplex PCR, and TCRdb kept only the in-frame ones, dropping some. The table records 150,000 to 200,000 clones, over 65% of them present only once. Sequencing was done on a sample of PBMCs. These receptors all come from a man aged 40-49 years in good health and CMV-seropositive. CDR3s include the opening cysteine and the closing phenylalanine or tryptophan. Each record gives: D gene, V gene, clone size, J gene, CDR3 DNA, CDR3 protein. A D gene is named only where the DNA matches it firmly. Clone size is stated in some rows and not others, as once, few, many or a class when expanded.

>NA|TRBV11-2|once|TRBJ2-7
TGTGCCAGCAGCTTAGTGACACCCTACGAGCAGTACTTC
CASSLVTPYEQYF
>NA|TRBV29-1|NA|TRBJ2-7
TGCAGCGTCGAAGACCCGGGTCCCGAGCAGTACTTC
CSVEDPGPEQYF
>TRBD1|TRBV19|NA|TRBJ2-7
TGTGCCACCCTGGGACAGCCCTCCTACGAGCAGTACTTC
CATLGQPSYEQYF
>TRBD1|TRBV7-9|NA|TRBJ1-2
TGTGCCAGCAGCTGGGACAGGGAAGATAACTATGGCTACACCTTC
CASSWDREDNYGYTF
>NA|TRBV2|NA|TRBJ1-1
TGTGCCAGCAGGCGGGGGCAGGGGAACACTGAAGCTTTCTTT
CASRRGQGNTEAFF
>NA|TRBV18|NA|TRBJ1-5
TGTGCCAGCTCACCAGGGGCCGGTGTGGGGCCCCAGCATTTT
CASSPGAGVGPQHF
>NA|TRBV19|NA|TRBJ2-7
TGTGCCAGTAGTTCGTGGGACACTAAGAGCTCCTACGAGCAGTACTTC
CASSSWDTKSSYEQYF
>NA|TRBV7-2|NA|TRBJ2-1
TGTGCCAGCAGCTCCAGCTCCTACAATGAGCAGTTCTTC
CASSSSSYNEQFF
>TRBD1|TRBV2|NA|TRBJ1-4
TGTGCCAGCAGTCCAGACAGGGTAAACGAAAAACTGTTTTTT
CASSPDRVNEKLFF
>TRBD1|TRBV9|few|TRBJ1-4
TGTGCCAGCAGCTCCTTTTCGGGGGACAGGGGAGCAACTAATGAAAAACTGTTTTTT
CASSSFSGDRGATNEKLFF
>TRBD1|TRBV30|NA|TRBJ1-6
TGTGCCTGGACCCCATACCTCCCGGGACAGGGGGCGCCGGGCTCCTATAATTCACCCCTCCACTTT
CAWTPYLPGQGAPGSYNSPLHF
>TRBD1|TRBV7-9|NA|TRBJ1-4
TGTGCCAGCGGTTCCCACAGGGGCAATGAAAAACTGTTTTTT
CASGSHRGNEKLFF
>TRBD1|TRBV2|few|TRBJ1-1
TGTGCCAGCACTTTTATGGGACAGGGGGCTGAAGCTTTCTTT
CASTFMGQGAEAFF
>NA|TRBV4-1|NA|TRBJ2-4
TGCGCCAGCAGCCGCCCCCTGGGGGGAGAGAACATTCAGTACTTC
CASSRPLGGENIQYF
>TRBD1|TRBV9|NA|TRBJ2-2
TGTGCCAGCAGCCTAGCAGGGGGCGCGAACGGGGAGCTGTTTTTT
CASSLAGGANGELFF
>TRBD2|TRBV5-1|NA|TRBJ2-1
TGCGCCAGCAGCGGTAGCGGGGGGCACAATGAGCAGTTCTTC
CASSGSGGHNEQFF
>TRBD1|TRBV6-5|NA|TRBJ1-5
TGTGCCACCCTAGGACAGGACCCCAATCAGCCCCAGCATTTT
CATLGQDPNQPQHF